This TCR beta chain appears in the sequencing data of a study of shared clonotypes between healthy human individuals. Study-wide context: With ages of 18 to 49, the donors were two women and a few men.

V lost 5 bases to trimming and J lost 7 bases, with 12 bases between them. The CDR3 has 13 amino acids. Germline V gene sequence: CDR1 SGHRS, CDR2 YFSETQ. Points on this clone: This same CDR3 is encoded by further DNA sequences in the sample.

Researchers divided each subset's genomic DNA evenly across several immunoSEQ plates. TCRdb keeps only in-frame clones here, not all; method: immunoSEQ multiplex PCR. Of 2 million to 2.5 million clones in the sample, around 92% were seen once. The TCR sequence derives from a man aged 18 to 30 in good health. Some clones in this sample may be carry-over from other donors' samples. The sequencing sample was made of naive CD4+ T cells from PBMCs. Subset: CD45RA+ positively selected. The chain recombines TRBV5-1 with TRBJ1-4; D gene ambiguous. The CDR3 protein is CASSLAGGEKLFF. The DNA of the CDR3 is TGCGCCAGCAGTTTAGCGGGTGGTGAAAAACTGTTTTTT.